The next 15 T cell receptor beta chains were all read from a single sample in a study of blood T cells in healthy people across ages. Primed by a sample-barcoded 5' primer and a J-beta primer mix, a second PCR proceeded for about 7 to 11 cycles. TCRdb analysed the 5' RACE reads with MiXCR anew, one entry per CDR3 protein. This sample has around 600,000 distinct CDR3 sequences, with under 55% found just once. The material sequenced was blood. Source of these receptors: an elderly man in good health.

This clonotype was counted only a few times. The V and J genes are TRBV7-2 and TRBJ1-1; possibly TRBD1 for D (5 bases). This CDR3 is built from 12 residues. Per germline, CDR1 SGHTA and CDR2 FQGNSA. The V gene lost 5 bases and the J gene lost 11 bases, with 15 bases spanning the gap. The CDR3 coding sequence is TGTGCCAGCAGCCACCGGGGGGGTTTCGCTTTCTTT. This codes for CASSHRGGFAFF. The whole variable domain, remainder taken from reference TRBV7-2 and TRBJ1-1, is GAGVSQSPSNKVTEKGKDVELRCDPISGHTALYWYRQSLGQGLEFLIYFQGNSAPDKSGLPSDRFSAERTGGSVSTLTIQRTQQEDSAVYLCASSHRGGFAFFGQGTRLTVV.

This chain joins TRBV7-2 and TRBJ2-7; D is perhaps TRBD2 (6 bases). Matching the DNA end better, TRBJ2-5 makes the J call doubtful. The CDR3 spans 17 residues. Looked up from germline, CDR1 is SGHTA and CDR2 is FQGNSA. This chain's CDR3 is CASSPPRLGRARETQYF. CDR3 nucleotide sequence: TGTGCCAGCAGCCCTCCCCGACTAGGGCGGGCGAGGGAGACCCAGTACTTC.

The table lists this clonotype with a few counts. The DNA of the CDR3 is TGTGCCAGCCAACCTCGCGCCCGGGACCCCCTTCATGGCTACACCTTC. Residues: CASQPRARDPLHGYTF. The chain carries TRBV7-9 and TRBJ1-2, with D perhaps matching TRBD1 (5 bases). CDR3 length: 16 amino acids. V lost 8 bases and J 6 bases, leaving 25 bases between the germline ends. Germline V CDR1 and CDR2: SEHNR, FQNEAQ (reference sequence).

Only a few counts were recorded for this clonotype. The rearrangement uses TRBV5-1 and TRBJ1-2; TRBD1 agrees at 8 bases. Germline trimming cut 1 base from V and 8 bases from J; bases unmatched to any gene: 1. The length of the CDR3 is 12 residues. Germline CDR1 is SGHRS and CDR2 is YFSETQ. The CDR3 DNA follows: TGCGCCAGCAGCTTGACAGGGGGAGGCTACACCTTC. Amino acid sequence: CASSLTGGGYTF.

Only a few counts were recorded for this clonotype. The CDR3 is CASSLGLAVVLGEQYF. The CDR3, as DNA: TGTGCCAGCAGCTTGGGACTAGCGGTTGTCCTTGGCGAGCAGTACTTC. The chain combines TRBV7-2 with TRBJ2-7; TRBD2 matches 11 bases. Trimming removed 3 bases from V and 6 bases from J; junction bases left unmatched: 10. Germline lookup yields CDR1 SGHTA and CDR2 FQGNSA. The CDR3 covers 16 residues.

In its sample, this clonotype was seen a few times. The rearrangement links TRBV4-1 to TRBJ2-1, with 8 nucleotides matching TRBD1. CDR3 length equals 14 residues. The ends lost 1 base at V and 10 bases at J; junction bases unmatched: 6. CDR1 and CDR2 (germline): MGHRA, YSYEKL. This CDR3 is CASSQADRGREQFF. The DNA of the CDR3 is TGCGCCAGCAGCCAAGCAGACAGGGGTCGGGAGCAGTTCTTC.

This clonotype showed up just a few times. This chain links TRBV5-5 with TRBJ2-3, with 15 bases aligning to TRBD2. Trimming at V came to 3 bases and at J to 1 base, leaving 3 bases not matched to a gene. This CDR3 is built from 17 residues. Germline V CDR1 and CDR2: SGHKS, YYEKEE (reference sequence). CDR3 in amino acids: CASSWGLAGGRTDTQYF. The CDR3 nucleotides are TGTGCCAGCAGCTGGGGACTAGCGGGAGGCCGCACAGATACGCAGTATTTT.

This chain connects TRBV20-1 to TRBJ1-5, with unresolved D. The V gene lost 3 bases and the J gene lost 0 bases, with 9 bases spanning the gap. CDR1 is DFQATT, CDR2 SNEGSKA, per germline (reference sequence). The CDR3 is 14 residues long. In DNA, the CDR3 is TGCAGTGCTAGTGGGCCTTATAGCAATCAGCCCCAGCATTTT. Protein sequence: CSASGPYSNQPQHF.

J is TRBJ1-3 and V is TRBV7-6; D unresolved. This CDR3 region has 13 residues. CDR1 is SGHVS, CDR2 FNYEAQ, per germline. V lost 1 base and J lost 4, with 5 bases in between. CDR3 DNA: TGTGCCAGCAGCTTAGGGGGAGGAAACACCATATATTTT. It encodes CASSLGGGNTIYF.

The chain couples TRBV6-2 or TRBV6-3 to TRBJ2-1; the D call may be TRBD1 or TRBD2 (7 bases each). This CDR3 has 14 amino acids. The germline gives CDR1 MNHEY, CDR2 SVGEGT. Deletions cut 6 bases from V and 7 bases from J, with 16 bases between. CDR3 in DNA: TGTGCCAGCAGAAGGACTAGGGGGCGGAATGAGCAGTTCTTC. Translating it yields CASRRTRGRNEQFF.

This clonotype was seen only once. The V gene is TRBV30, the J gene TRBJ1-6; TRBD1 matches 9 bases. J lost 10 bases, V lost 2 bases, and 12 bases had no gene match. The CDR3 contains 16 residues. Germline lookup yields CDR1 GTSNPN and CDR2 SVGIG (reference sequence). The CDR3 nucleotides read TGTGCCTGGAGTCTCCGCCCGGGACAGGGCCGCTCACCCCTCCACTTT. Encoded protein: CAWSLRPGQGRSPLHF. The variable domain in full, completed from reference TRBV30 and TRBJ1-6, reads SQTIHQWPATLVQPVGSPLSLECTVEGTSNPNLYWYRQAAGRGLQLLFYSVGIGQISSEVPQNLSASRPQDRQFILSSKKLLLSDSGFYLCAWSLRPGQGRSPLHFGNGTRLTVT.

This clonotype was recorded at least ten times. The genes are TRBV7-9 and TRBJ1-2; 7 nucleotides line up with TRBD1. CDR3 length: 12 amino acids. Germline CDR1 SEHNR, CDR2 FQNEAQ (reference sequence). V shed 5 bases, J shed 11 bases, and the junction held 8 bases outside the gene matches. The CDR3 region is CASSPGDRPYTF. In DNA, the CDR3 is TGTGCCAGCAGCCCGGGGGACAGACCGTACACCTTC.

The chain couples TRBV3-1 to TRBJ2-1; TRBD1 matches at 7 bases. V shed 6 bases, J shed 4 bases, and the junction held 9 bases outside the gene matches. The CDR3 totals 15 residues. CDR1 LGHDT and CDR2 YNNKEL come from the germline V gene (reference sequence). This CDR3 reads CASSRTGTEYNEQFF. DNA for the CDR3: TGTGCCAGCAGTCGTACCGGGACAGAATACAATGAGCAGTTCTTC.

This clonotype was counted a single time. This chain joins TRBV7-2 and TRBJ1-1; D unclear. This CDR3 region has 15 residues. Germline lookup yields CDR1 SGHTA and CDR2 FQGNSA. V was shortened by 0 bases and J by 1 base, with 9 bases between the two germline ends. The CDR3 nucleotides read TGTGCCAGCAGCTTAGCGCCAACAGAGAACACTGAAGCTTTCTTT. This gives the protein CASSLAPTENTEAFF.

CDR3 DNA sequence: TGTGCCAGCAGCCAAGGGACAGAGAAAGAGACCCAGTACTTC. It encodes CASSQGTEKETQYF. The rearrangement uses TRBV3-1 and TRBJ2-5, with D perhaps matching TRBD1 (6 bases). V lost 1 base to trimming and J lost 3 bases, with 9 bases between them. CDR1 is LGHDT and CDR2 is YNNKEL in the germline V gene (reference sequence). The CDR3 has 14 residues.